Below, 10 T cell receptor beta chains from the same sample are listed, as sequenced in a study of CD8 T cells in Susac syndrome. Random hexamers served to reverse transcribe roughly 0.5 to 1 ug RNA. TCRdb re-derived calls from the immunoSEQ multiplex PCR reads in MiXCR, one entry per CDR3 protein. The table records approximately 70,000 distinct CDR3 sequences, over 90% of them present only once. The source material was CD4+ T cells from PBMCs. The origin of the receptors is a human donor with multiple sclerosis.

This chain connects TRBV29-1 to TRBJ2-5, with D possibly matching TRBD2 (5 bases). V was trimmed by 1 base and J by 4 bases, leaving 7 bases between them. Germline V gene data show CDR1 as SQVTM and CDR2 as ANQGSEA. This CDR3 spans 12 amino acids. CDR3 coding DNA: TGCAGCGTTGAAGGCGGGCCAGAGACCCAGTACTTC. This gives the protein CSVEGGPETQYF.

The chain carries TRBV29-1 and TRBJ2-5; D gene unclear. The length of the CDR3 is 11 residues. Germline CDR1 and CDR2: SQVTM and ANQGSEA. V lost 3 bases and J 5 bases, leaving 7 bases between the germline ends. The CDR3 here is CSVDVGETQYF. DNA of the CDR3: TGCAGCGTTGATGTCGGGGAGACCCAGTACTTC.

This clonotype was observed a handful of times. V gene TRBV29-1 combines with J gene TRBJ2-7; the D gene is possibly TRBD2 (6 bases). Trimming stripped 1 base from V and 6 bases from J, with 7 bases between. Germline CDR1 reads SQVTM; CDR2 reads ANQGSEA. The CDR3 contains 11 residues. The chain's CDR3 is CSVEGRGEQYF. CDR3 nucleotide sequence: TGCAGCGTTGAAGGGAGGGGCGAGCAGTACTTC.

The chain combines TRBV11-2 with TRBJ1-1, with D perhaps TRBD1 (5 bases). Trimming shortened V by 0 bases and J by 3 bases, and 5 bases separated the two germline ends. Looked up from germline, CDR1 is SGHAT and CDR2 is FQNNGV. The CDR3 is made up of 13 amino acids. CDR3 sequence (DNA): TGTGCCAGCAGCTTAGAGGGACACACTGAAGCTTTCTTT. This encodes CASSLEGHTEAFF.

The J gene is TRBJ2-1, the V gene TRBV29-1, with D unresolved. The germline gives CDR1 SQVTM, CDR2 ANQGSEA. V lost 4 bases and J 7 bases, leaving 14 bases between the germline ends. The CDR3 is made up of 13 amino acids. The CDR3 sequence is CSVGEHHGNEQFF. The CDR3 region has the DNA TGCAGCGTTGGGGAACACCACGGGAATGAGCAGTTCTTC.

The chain has TRBV5-1 and TRBJ1-1; the match to TRBD1 covers 8 bases. Trimming removed 4 bases from V and 1 base from J; junction bases left unmatched: 12. CDR3 length: 17 amino acids. Germline values: CDR1 SGHRS, CDR2 YFSETQ. DNA for the CDR3: TGCGCCAGCAGCCCCATTCCCGGGACAGGATCGAACACTGAAGCTTTCTTT. It codes for CASSPIPGTGSNTEAFF.

This clonotype was seen a single time. The chain links TRBV11-3 to TRBJ2-7; D gene ambiguous. Trimming took off 3 bases at V and 0 bases at J, with 6 bases between the two ends. Per germline, CDR1 SGHNT and CDR2 YENEEA. The CDR3 is made up of 13 amino acids. This CDR3 reads CASSFDGSYEQYF. CDR3 coding DNA: TGTGCCAGCAGCTTTGACGGCTCCTACGAGCAGTACTTC.

V gene TRBV12-3 or TRBV12-4 combines with J gene TRBJ2-1; D uncertain. The length of the CDR3 is 13 residues. With 3 bases removed from V and 4 bases from J, the gap between germline ends came to 7 bases. For the CDR3, the DNA is TGTGCCAGCAGTTTCGCCCTATACAATGAGCAGTTCTTC. As protein: CASSFALYNEQFF.

As DNA, the CDR3 is TGTGCCAGCAGTCTGAGGATCTCCTACGAGCAGTACTTC. Its protein is CASSLRISYEQYF. The chain couples TRBV12-3 or TRBV12-4 to TRBJ2-7; D gene ambiguous. The CDR3 consists of 13 residues. V lost 5 bases and J 0 bases, leaving 8 bases between the germline ends.

The V gene is TRBV5-1, the J gene TRBJ1-3; 10 bases are a match to TRBD1. This CDR3 has 14 residues. V shed 4 bases and J 4 bases; nucleotides not matched to a gene: 2. CDR1 is SGHRS and CDR2 is YFSETQ in the germline V gene. The CDR3 protein is CASSRTGGGNTIYF. The CDR3 bases are TGCGCCAGCAGCCGGACAGGGGGAGGAAACACCATATATTTT.